One and the same sample provided the 30 T cell receptor beta chains below, sequenced in a study of T cell repertoires in cytomegalovirus infection. These receptors' targets are unknown. TCRdb re-called the reads with MiXCR, one entry per CDR3 protein. Found here are about 920,000 distinct CDR3 sequences, less than 35% of them singletons; the top ten hold around 15%. The sequences come from cultured CD8+ T cells from PBMCs, collected from culture after CMV antigen stimulation. The receptor source for this set is a human donor in good health (CMV status not recorded). Some clones in this sample may be carry-over from other donors' samples.

The chain links TRBV7-6 to TRBJ1-1; D may be TRBD1 (5 bases). CDR3 length equals 16 residues. The germline gives CDR1 SGHVS, CDR2 FNYEAQ. Trimming shortened V by 5 bases and J by 4 bases, and 20 bases separated the two germline ends. The CDR3, as DNA: TGTGCCAGCAGCAAGGGGACGACGGACGGCGGCACTGAAGCTTTCTTT. It specifies CASSKGTTDGGTEAFF.

The genes are TRBV7-8 and TRBJ2-3; TRBD2 agrees at 8 bases. The CDR3 has 17 amino acids. Germline trimming cut 5 bases from V and 2 bases from J; bases unmatched to any gene: 12. From germline, CDR1 is SGHVS and CDR2 FQNEAQ. The CDR3 spells CASSRFTAAGVTDTQYF. CDR3 bases: TGTGCCAGCAGCCGATTTACGGCAGCGGGGGTCACAGATACGCAGTATTTT. Variable domain in full (rest from reference TRBV7-8 and TRBJ2-3): GAGVSQSPRYKVAKRGQDVALRCDPISGHVSLFWYQQALGQGPEFLTYFQNEAQLDKSGLPSDRFFAERPEGSVSTLKIQRTQQEDSAVYLCASSRFTAAGVTDTQYFGPGTRLTVL.

CDR3 amino acids: CASSYGAPLGTEAFF. DNA for the CDR3: TGTGCCAGCAGTTACGGGGCACCCCTAGGCACTGAAGCTTTCTTT. The J gene is TRBJ1-1, the V gene TRBV6-2 or TRBV6-3; maybe TRBD1 (5 bases). Germline CDR1 reads MNHEY; CDR2 reads SVGEGT. The CDR3 length is 15 residues. V was clipped by 2 bases and J by 4 bases, with 14 bases between them.

V is TRBV11-2 and J is TRBJ1-2; a weak D match, TRBD1 (6 bases). The V end lost 3 bases, the J end lost 0 bases, and 17 bases lay between the germline ends. The CDR3 length is 17 residues. The germline CDR1 and CDR2 sequences are SGHAT and FQNNGV. This chain's CDR3 is CASSFEAGDFANYGYTF. The DNA of the CDR3 is TGTGCCAGCAGCTTCGAGGCAGGGGATTTTGCTAACTATGGCTACACCTTC.

The chain uses TRBV12-5 and TRBJ1-1, with 10 bases identical to TRBD1. In germline, CDR1 is LGHNT, CDR2 FRNRAP. The CDR3 consists of 14 residues. J lost 2 bases, V lost 5 bases, and 2 bases had no gene match. CDR3 nucleotides: TGTGCTAGTGGTGTGACAGGGGGCAACACTGAAGCTTTCTTT. Translation: CASGVTGGNTEAFF.

The genes are TRBV2 and TRBJ2-1, with D possibly being TRBD1 (6 bases). Trimming stripped 10 bases from V and 4 bases from J, with 11 bases between. Germline assignment: CDR1 SNHLY and CDR2 FYNNEI. This CDR3 has 12 residues. The CDR3 DNA is TGTGCCACACAGGGAGCTTACAATGAGCAGTTCTTC. Amino acid sequence: CATQGAYNEQFF.

This clonotype was recorded a few times. The rearrangement uses TRBV6-5 and TRBJ2-5, with D hard to call. Germline CDR1 MNHEY, CDR2 SVGAGI. The CDR3 is made up of 15 amino acids. V was shortened by 0 bases and J by 2 bases, with 10 bases between the two germline ends. CDR3: CASSYSLGTQETQYF. The CDR3 region has the DNA TGTGCCAGCAGTTACTCGTTAGGCACTCAAGAGACCCAGTACTTC.

This clonotype has more than one count but fewer than ten. The chain is built from TRBV7-6 and TRBJ1-2, with 9 bases aligning to TRBD1. The CDR3 is 15 amino acids. The V gene end was trimmed by 4 bases and the J gene end by 8 bases; junction bases not matched to a gene: 11. From germline, CDR1 is SGHVS and CDR2 FNYEAQ. The CDR3 DNA follows: TGTGCCAGCAGCTCCACAGGGGGCGGATTGGTAGGCTACACCTTC. Translation gives CASSSTGGGLVGYTF.

The sample holds many counts of this clonotype. The chain is built from TRBV6-5 and TRBJ1-1; D may be TRBD1 (5 bases). Germline V gene data show CDR1 as MNHEY and CDR2 as SVGAGI. V was trimmed by 4 bases and J by 1 base, leaving 10 bases between them. The CDR3 has 14 residues. The CDR3 DNA reads TGTGCCAGCAGTTCCCGAGACAGGAACACTGAAGCTTTCTTT. Amino acids: CASSSRDRNTEAFF.

This clonotype was counted a few times. The chain carries TRBV6-5 and TRBJ1-2; D perhaps matches TRBD1 (5 bases). Trimming took off 5 bases at V and 4 bases at J, with 17 bases between the two ends. CDR1 and CDR2 from the germline V gene are MNHEY and SVGAGI. This CDR3 comprises 15 residues. The CDR3 is CASSEWGIGGYGYTF. CDR3 DNA: TGTGCCAGCAGTGAATGGGGCATAGGTGGCTATGGCTACACCTTC.

The chain recombines TRBV5-4 with TRBJ1-1; D is unresolved. The CDR3 runs 12 residues. Trimming cost V 6 bases and J 1 base, with 7 bases left between them. In germline, CDR1 is SGHNT, CDR2 YYREEE (reference sequence). Here the CDR3 reads CASKRANTEAFF. CDR3 nucleotides: TGTGCCAGCAAGAGGGCGAACACTGAAGCTTTCTTT.

In this sample, this clonotype turned up a few times. The V call is TRBV7-9, the J call TRBJ1-1, with TRBD1 matching over 7 bases. This CDR3 contains 13 residues. Trimming took 11 bases from V and 0 from J; bases not matched to a gene: 6. Germline CDR1 and CDR2: SEHNR and FQNEAQ (reference sequence). The CDR3 here is CAVRDRMNTEAFF. The DNA of the CDR3 is TGTGCCGTACGGGACAGAATGAACACTGAAGCTTTCTTT.

This clonotype has more than one count but fewer than ten. This chain links TRBV2 with TRBJ2-1; maybe TRBD1 (8 bases). Between the trimmed V and J ends, which lost 8 bases and 14 bases, there was a span of 19 bases. CDR1 and CDR2 from the germline V gene are SNHLY and FYNNEI. The CDR3 is 12 amino acids. CDR3: CASPKGQAGEFF. DNA of the CDR3: TGTGCCAGCCCGAAGGGACAGGCGGGGGAGTTCTTC. The entire variable domain, with the rest obtained from reference TRBV2 and TRBJ2-1, is as follows: EPEVTQTPSHQVTQMGQEVILRCVPISNHLYFYWYRQILGQKVEFLVSFYNNEISEKSEIFDDQFSVERPDGSNFTLKIRSTKLEDSAMYFCASPKGQAGEFFGPGTRLTVL.

The chain couples TRBV24-1 to TRBJ2-7, with D perhaps matching TRBD1 or TRBD2 (6 bases each). Trimming removed 4 bases from V and 0 bases from J, with 15 bases in between. The germline CDR1 and CDR2 sequences are KGHDR and SFDVKD. The CDR3 spans 16 residues. CDR3 DNA sequence: TGTGCCACCAGTGAGCATAGGGGGGATGGCTCCTACGAGCAGTACTTC. Translated: CATSEHRGDGSYEQYF.

As DNA, the CDR3 is TGTGCCAGCAGCGAGGCGGACAGGAAGTCTGGCTACACCTTC. Translating it yields CASSEADRKSGYTF. The chain joins TRBV11-2 to TRBJ1-2; 7 bases are a match to TRBD1. The germline gives CDR1 SGHAT, CDR2 FQNNGV. Trimming at V came to 5 bases and at J to 7 bases, leaving 10 bases not matched to a gene. The length of the CDR3 is 14 residues.

This clonotype was detected ten times or more. The gene calls are TRBV27 and TRBJ2-1; TRBD1 aligns across 9 bases. Germline loops: CDR1 MNHEY, CDR2 SMNVEV (reference sequence). The V segment lost 5 bases and the J segment 1 base; nucleotides outside the gene matches: 3. CDR3 length equals 15 residues. The CDR3 here is CASSPGQGSYNEQFF. The CDR3 coding sequence is TGTGCCAGCAGTCCTGGACAGGGGTCCTACAATGAGCAGTTCTTC.

The rearrangement joins TRBV27 to TRBJ1-2, with TRBD1 identical over 9 bases. The germline gives CDR1 MNHEY, CDR2 SMNVEV (reference sequence). V lost 5 bases and J lost 3; bases outside the gene matches: 10. This CDR3 contains 16 residues. CDR3 sequence (DNA): TGTGCCAGCAGTCTTACACAGGGGGCGCGGTACTATGGCTACACCTTC. Encoded protein: CASSLTQGARYYGYTF.

CDR3 coding DNA: TGTGCCAGCAGCTTAAGGGGACACCGGGCTTACGAGCAGTACGTC. Translation gives CASSLRGHRAYEQYV. This chain connects TRBV7-8 to TRBJ2-7; possible D gene TRBD1, 6 bases. The CDR3 contains 15 residues. Trimming cost V 2 bases and J 4 bases, with 15 bases left between them. Germline CDR1 reads SGHVS; CDR2 reads FQNEAQ.

A few counts support this clonotype. For the CDR3, the DNA is TGCGCCAGCAGCCTTCCTGATCCGCTCAAAAACTACGAGCAGTACTTC. Translation gives CASSLPDPLKNYEQYF. The J gene is TRBJ2-7, the V gene TRBV5-1; no firm D call. The length of the CDR3 is 16 residues. V was shortened by 4 bases and J by 3 bases, with 20 bases between the two germline ends. Germline V gene data show CDR1 as SGHRS and CDR2 as YFSETQ.

The V gene is TRBV4-3, the J gene TRBJ2-1; possible D gene TRBD2, 5 bases. The CDR3 sequence is 13 residues long. The V gene's germline CDR1 is LGHNA and CDR2 YSLEER. V lost 0 bases and J 8 bases, leaving 8 bases between the germline ends. CDR3 DNA sequence: TGCGCCAGCAGCCAAGAGGGCGGGTATGAGCAGTTCTTC. Translated: CASSQEGGYEQFF.

This clonotype showed up many times. The chain recombines TRBV7-6 with TRBJ2-1, with 8 bases identical to TRBD1. V lost 5 bases and J lost 5; bases outside the gene matches: 23. Germline CDR1 reads SGHVS; CDR2 reads FNYEAQ. The CDR3 covers 20 residues. CDR3 in DNA: TGTGCCAGCAGCACCAGGACAGGGCTGTATGTGGGGGGCTTAAACAATGAGCAGTTCTTC. It is translated as CASSTRTGLYVGGLNNEQFF.

The V gene is TRBV20-1, the J gene TRBJ2-1; TRBD2 matches 8 bases. The ends lost 3 bases at V and 5 bases at J; junction bases unmatched: 6. This CDR3 contains 14 residues. Germline V gene lookup returns CDR1 DFQATT and CDR2 SNEGSKA (reference sequence). The CDR3 coding sequence is TGCAGTGCTAGTCGGGGGGGCTTGAACAATGAGCAGTTCTTC. Translated: CSASRGGLNNEQFF.

In the case of this clonotype: A much larger clone differs from this one at a single base, so this may be a read error. The chain joins TRBV3-1 to TRBJ1-5; no clear D. This CDR3 region has 15 residues. Germline CDR1 is LGHDT and CDR2 is YNNKEL (reference sequence). The CDR3 DNA sequence: TGTGCCAACAGCCAATATGCCGGTAGCAATCAGCCCCAGCATTTT. Its protein is CANSQYAGSNQPQHF.

The chain has TRBV6-2 or TRBV6-3 and TRBJ2-1, with 9 bases lining up with TRBD1. The CDR3 runs 16 residues. With 2 bases clipped from V and 3 bases from J, the junction kept 5 bases outside the gene matches. Germline lookup yields CDR1 MNHEY and CDR2 SVGEGT. Here the CDR3 DNA reads TGTGCCAGCAGTTACCCGCGGGACAGGGACTACAATGAGCAGTTCTTC. Amino acid sequence: CASSYPRDRDYNEQFF.

This clonotype was observed a handful of times. The CDR3 reads CASSLSFIAPWDEQFF. The CDR3 DNA is TGTGCCAGCAGTTTATCCTTCATTGCCCCCTGGGATGAGCAGTTCTTC. V gene TRBV28 combines with J gene TRBJ2-1, with unresolved D. There are 16 residues in the CDR3. CDR1 and CDR2 (germline): MDHEN, SYDVKM. The germline V and J ends were trimmed by 1 base and 8 bases, with 18 bases remaining between them.

This chain links TRBV29-1 with TRBJ1-1; no clear D gene. Trimming shortened V by 4 bases and J by 1 base, and 7 bases separated the two germline ends. Germline-derived CDR1 and CDR2 are SQVTM and ANQGSEA. The CDR3 loop spans 12 amino acids. The CDR3 DNA reads TGCAGCGTTGCGGCCCAGAACACTGAAGCTTTCTTT. Translation gives CSVAAQNTEAFF.

This clonotype was counted many times. V is TRBV9 and J is TRBJ2-3, with TRBD1 matching 7 bases. The ends lost 3 bases at V and 3 bases at J; junction bases unmatched: 7. CDR3 length: 15 amino acids. Germline V gives CDR1 SGDLS, CDR2 YYNGEE. The CDR3 protein is CASSAEGADTDTQYF. In DNA, the CDR3 is TGTGCCAGCAGCGCCGAGGGGGCTGATACAGATACGCAGTATTTT.

This clonotype has a count of ten or more. This rearrangement joins TRBV7-9 to TRBJ1-1; D is unclear. The CDR3 is made up of 15 amino acids. Germline CDR1 and CDR2: SEHNR and FQNEAQ (reference sequence). Trimming left V 1 base short and J 0 bases short, with 9 bases between. CDR3 DNA sequence: TGTGCCAGCAGCTTAGAAAGTAGTATGAACACTGAAGCTTTCTTT. Translation gives CASSLESSMNTEAFF. Full variable domain (rest looked up from reference TRBV7-9 and TRBJ1-1): DTGVSQNPRHKITKRGQNVTFRCDPISEHNRLYWYRQTLGQGPEFLTYFQNEAQLEKSRLLSDRFSAERPKGSFSTLEIQRTEQGDSAMYLCASSLESSMNTEAFFGQGTRLTVV.

The V call is TRBV4-2, the J call TRBJ1-1; maybe TRBD1 (5 bases). Trimming left V 0 bases short and J 5 bases short, with 10 bases between. This CDR3 is 14 amino acids long. Germline CDR1 reads LGHNA; CDR2 reads YNFKEQ. The CDR3 spells CASSQEGDWTEAFF. The CDR3 DNA reads TGTGCCAGCAGCCAAGAAGGGGATTGGACTGAAGCTTTCTTT.

The chain has TRBV7-2 and TRBJ1-5, with D tentatively TRBD1 (5 bases). Germline-derived CDR1 and CDR2 are SGHTA and FQGNSA. This CDR3 comprises 16 residues. V was clipped by 1 base and J by 5 bases, with 15 bases between them. The CDR3 reads CASSLGGREEDQPQHF. The CDR3, as DNA: TGTGCCAGCAGCTTAGGGGGCAGGGAAGAGGATCAGCCCCAGCATTTT.